The 32 T cell receptor beta chains below come from one sample, sequenced in a study of T cells in localized non-small cell lung cancer. Only in-frame clones appear in the TCRdb table, and some are missing; sequencing was by immunoSEQ multiplex PCR. The table shows over 30,000 clones, with approximately 81% occurring only once. The starting material was peripheral blood, obtained before any cancer treatment. The receptors were sampled from a male donor aged 60 or over with stage II squamous cell lung carcinoma.

The chain couples TRBV6-4 to TRBJ2-7, with 7 bases lining up with TRBD2. V trimming: 9 bases; J trimming: 5 bases; junction bases outside the gene matches: 19. This CDR3 region has 16 residues. Germline lookup yields CDR1 MRHNA and CDR2 SNTAGT. In nucleotides, the CDR3 is TGTGCCAGTGACCGGGACCACAATGGGGAGGGGAACGAGCAGTACTTC. It specifies CASDRDHNGEGNEQYF.

V and J are TRBV7-8 and TRBJ1-5; unclear D gene. Germline V gene lookup returns CDR1 SGHVS and CDR2 FQNEAQ. The CDR3 covers 12 residues. V dropped 5 bases and J dropped 3 bases, with 5 bases sitting between them. CDR3 in amino acids: CASSLPNQPQHF. Here the CDR3 DNA reads TGTGCCAGCAGCCTACCCAATCAGCCCCAGCATTTT.

V is TRBV11-3 and J is TRBJ2-7; D is perhaps TRBD1 (5 bases). From germline, CDR1 is SGHNT and CDR2 YENEEA. CDR3 length: 13 amino acids. Trimming removed 2 bases from V and 7 bases from J, with 12 bases in between. The CDR3 protein is CASSLRGPSEQYF. The DNA of the CDR3 is TGTGCCAGCAGCTTAAGGGGCCCTAGTGAGCAGTACTTC.

The chain combines TRBV6-5 with TRBJ2-2; D unclear. V was shortened by 5 bases and J by 4 bases, with 11 bases between the two germline ends. CDR3 length: 14 amino acids. Germline assignment: CDR1 MNHEY and CDR2 SVGAGI. The CDR3 sequence: CASSTDRFTGELFF. In DNA, the CDR3 is TGTGCCAGCAGTACCGACCGATTCACCGGGGAGCTGTTTTTT.

This chain uses TRBV6-5 with TRBJ2-6; D gene ambiguous. V lost 5 bases to trimming and J lost 0 bases, with 8 bases between them. Germline assignment: CDR1 MNHEY and CDR2 SVGAGI. The CDR3 is 15 amino acids. This CDR3 reads CASSLTYSGANVLTF. CDR3 coding DNA: TGTGCCAGCAGTCTCACATACTCTGGGGCCAACGTCCTGACTTTC.

The rearrangement links TRBV7-5 to TRBJ2-7; TRBD2 is taken as the D call from the table, unchecked against the DNA. TRBV7-5 is a listed pseudogene. The CDR3 is 17 residues long. CDR3 residues: CVRSLKGLAPLEREQYF. The CDR3 DNA reads TGTGTCAGAAGCTTAAAGGGACTAGCGCCTTTGGAGCGGGAGCAGTACTTC.

The chain has TRBV11-2 and TRBJ2-3; 12 nucleotides agree with TRBD2. The V segment lost 5 bases and the J segment 4 bases; nucleotides outside the gene matches: 7. Germline V gene data show CDR1 as SGHAT and CDR2 as FQNNGV. CDR3 length: 16 residues. The CDR3 coding sequence is TGTGCCAGCAGCACACTAGCGGGGGGAGTGGCAGATACGCAGTATTTT. The encoded protein is CASSTLAGGVADTQYF.

V and J are TRBV11-3 and TRBJ2-2; D gene unclear. The ends were cut back, 2 bases at V and 5 bases at J, with 3 bases in the middle. Per the germline V gene, CDR1 is SGHNT and CDR2 is YENEEA. This CDR3 region has 12 residues. CDR3 nucleotides: TGTGCCAGCAGCTTACCTACCGGGGAGCTGTTTTTT. Its translation is CASSLPTGELFF. Using reference TRBV11-3 and TRBJ2-2 for the parts outside the CDR3, the full variable domain is EAGVVQSPRYKIIEKKQPVAFWCNPISGHNTLYWYLQNLGQGPELLIRYENEEAVDDSQLPKDRFSAERLKGVDSTLKIQPAELGDSAVYLCASSLPTGELFFGEGSRLTVL.

This rearrangement joins TRBV6-1 to TRBJ1-2; D is undetermined. Germline V gene sequence: CDR1 MNHNS, CDR2 SASEGT. Trimming removed 8 bases at V and 4 bases at J, with 14 bases between. This CDR3 has 13 residues. CDR3 nucleotides: TGTGCCAGCGCCTTGGAACAAAGCTATGGCTACACCTTC. Amino acids: CASALEQSYGYTF.

The genes are TRBV9 and TRBJ1-5; the D gene is possibly TRBD1 (5 bases). Germline assignment: CDR1 SGDLS and CDR2 YYNGEE. V was cut by 4 bases and J by 5 bases, with 10 bases left in between. The CDR3 spans 13 residues. CDR3 sequence reads: CASSSGFDQPQHF. CDR3 bases: TGTGCCAGCAGCTCAGGGTTCGATCAGCCCCAGCATTTT.

J is TRBJ2-5 and V is TRBV14; D call uncertain. The CDR3 is made up of 12 amino acids. The ends were cut back, 3 bases at V and 5 bases at J, with 7 bases in the middle. CDR1 is SGHDN, CDR2 FVKESK, per germline. CDR3 nucleotides: TGTGCCAGCAGCCAGGCTCCGGAGACCCAGTACTTC. It is translated as CASSQAPETQYF.

A few counts support this clone. V usage is TRBV14 and J usage is TRBJ2-2; D ambiguous. The germline CDR1 and CDR2 sequences are SGHDN and FVKESK. The V end lost 0 bases, the J end lost 2 bases, and 10 bases lay between the germline ends. The CDR3 consists of 16 residues. For the CDR3, the DNA is TGTGCCAGCAGCCAAGACAGCCCTGGCAACACCGGGGAGCTGTTTTTT. Protein: CASSQDSPGNTGELFF.

J is TRBJ1-4 and V is TRBV10-2; D gene ambiguous. Trimming took off 3 bases at V and 0 bases at J, with 8 bases between the two ends. Germline V CDR1 and CDR2: WSHSY, SAAADI. The CDR3 is 15 amino acids. The CDR3 DNA reads TGCGCCAGCAGTGATCGGGCTGCAACTAATGAAAAACTGTTTTTT. Protein sequence: CASSDRAATNEKLFF.

The chain is built from TRBV2 and TRBJ1-2; a weak D match, TRBD1 (5 bases). The CDR3 has 12 residues. Germline V lookup: CDR1 SNHLY, CDR2 FYNNEI. The V gene lost 4 bases and the J gene lost 5 bases, with 8 bases spanning the gap. This chain's CDR3 is CASSVREYGYTF. The CDR3 bases are TGTGCCAGCAGTGTCAGGGAGTATGGCTACACCTTC.

V usage is TRBV5-1 and J usage is TRBJ2-2; 11 bases align to TRBD2. CDR1 is SGHRS, CDR2 YFSETQ, per germline. The trim removed 4 bases at V and 8 bases at J, leaving 4 bases unmatched. CDR3 length: 14 residues. The CDR3 loop reads CASSPGTSGGELFF. The CDR3 nucleotides are TGCGCCAGCAGCCCCGGGACTAGCGGTGGGGAGCTGTTTTTT.

The gene calls are TRBV30 and TRBJ2-5; D not certain. The V end was cut by 5 bases, the J end by 2 bases, with 3 bases between. From germline, CDR1 is GTSNPN and CDR2 SVGIG (reference sequence). CDR3 length: 10 residues. CDR3 coding DNA: TGTGCCTGGGCACAAGAGACCCAGTACTTC. The encoded protein is CAWAQETQYF.

The chain joins TRBV19 to TRBJ1-1; TRBD1 matches at 8 bases. This CDR3 spans 15 amino acids. Germline V gene lookup returns CDR1 LNHDA and CDR2 SQIVND (reference sequence). The trim removed 2 bases at V and 5 bases at J, leaving 7 bases unmatched. CDR3 region: CASSIIGQGKTEAFF. CDR3 DNA: TGTGCCAGTAGTATAATAGGACAGGGAAAGACTGAAGCTTTCTTT.

The chain combines TRBV9 with TRBJ1-2; unclear D gene. Trimming left V 3 bases short and J 0 bases short, with 12 bases between. Germline loops: CDR1 SGDLS, CDR2 YYNGEE. The CDR3 loop spans 15 amino acids. Here the CDR3 reads CASSARGPTNYGYTF. The CDR3 DNA is TGTGCCAGCAGCGCAAGAGGGCCTACTAACTATGGCTACACCTTC.

This clone turned up a few times. The chain recombines TRBV5-1 with TRBJ2-7, with 7 bases lining up with TRBD2. V dropped 0 bases and J dropped 2; count of bases not matched to a gene: 29. The length of the CDR3 is 23 residues. CDR1 SGHRS and CDR2 YFSETQ come from the germline V gene. The CDR3, as DNA: TGCGCCAGCAGCTTGGGCGAGGCTAGCGGACCGCTTCTTGGGTTCCTCCTACCCTACGAGCAGTACTTC. Its protein is CASSLGEASGPLLGFLLPYEQYF. The full variable domain, with the rest looked up from reference TRBV5-1 and TRBJ2-7, is KAGVTQTPRYLIKTRGQQVTLSCSPISGHRSVSWYQQTPGQGLQFLFEYFSETQRNKGNFPGRFSGRQFSNSRSEMNVSTLELGDSALYLCASSLGEASGPLLGFLLPYEQYFGPGTRLTVT.

The V and J genes are TRBV18 and TRBJ2-5; TRBD2 agrees at 16 bases. This CDR3 region has 18 residues. Per germline, CDR1 KGHSH and CDR2 LQKENI. V gave up 5 bases and J gave up 4 bases; unmatched junction bases: 10. CDR3 in DNA: TGTGCCAGCTCATCTTTACCGGGACTAGCGGGAGGGCCAGAGACCCAGTACTTC. This sequence encodes CASSSLPGLAGGPETQYF. Looking up the rest from reference TRBV18 and TRBJ2-5 gives the full variable domain: NAGVMQNPRHLVRRRGQEARLRCSPMKGHSHVYWYRQLPEEGLKFMVYLQKENIIDESGMPKERFSAEFPKEGPSILRIQQVVRGDSAAYFCASSSLPGLAGGPETQYFGPGTRLLVL.

The CDR3 sequence is CASSLGPTSTDTQYF. CDR3 coding DNA: TGTGCCAGCAGCTTAGGCCCTACTAGCACAGATACGCAGTATTTT. The rearrangement links TRBV7-9 to TRBJ2-3, with D uncertain. Trimming stripped 1 base from V and 0 bases from J, with 8 bases between. Germline lookup yields CDR1 SEHNR and CDR2 FQNEAQ (reference sequence). CDR3 length: 15 amino acids.

As regards this clone: A much larger clone differs by one base, so this may be a read error. Other DNA variants within this sample encode the same CDR3. The chain has TRBV11-3 and TRBJ2-6, with D possibly matching TRBD1 (5 bases). Germline assignment: CDR1 SGHNT and CDR2 YENEEA. The CDR3 has 16 amino acids. The CDR3, as DNA: TGTGCCAGCAGCACAGGACACCTATCTGGGGCCAACGTCCTAACTTTC. Encoded protein: CASSTGHLSGANVLTF.

This chain uses TRBV5-6 with TRBJ2-5; 13 nucleotides align to TRBD2. This CDR3 spans 13 amino acids. The ends lost 5 bases at V and 5 bases at J; junction bases unmatched: 0. Looked up from germline, CDR1 is SGHDT and CDR2 is YYEEEE. This CDR3 reads CASRTSGRETQYF. Here the CDR3 DNA reads TGTGCCAGCAGGACTAGCGGGAGGGAGACCCAGTACTTC.

The chain employs TRBV4-2 and TRBJ2-7; possible D gene TRBD1, 5 bases. V lost 2 bases, J lost 3 bases, and 8 bases lay in between. This CDR3 is 13 amino acids long. Germline V lookup: CDR1 LGHNA, CDR2 YNFKEQ. Here the CDR3 DNA reads TGTGCCAGCAGCCAACCCGACAGCTACGAGCAGTACTTC. This encodes CASSQPDSYEQYF.

CDR3: CASSSTPEGTQYF. The DNA for the CDR3 is TGTGCCAGCAGCTCGACCCCTGAAGGTACGCAGTATTTT. V gene TRBV7-3 combines with J gene TRBJ2-3; D is undetermined. From germline, CDR1 is SGHTA and CDR2 FQGTGA. V was trimmed by 4 bases and J by 8 bases, leaving 13 bases between them. CDR3 length equals 13 residues. Supplemented by reference TRBV7-3 and TRBJ2-3, the full variable domain reads GAGVSQTPSNKVTEKGKYVELRCDPISGHTALYWYRQSLGQGPEFLIYFQGTGAADDSGLPNDRFFAVRPEGSVSTLKIQRTERGDSAVYLCASSSTPEGTQYFGPGTRLTVL.

There are a few counts of this clone. The J gene is TRBJ2-7, the V gene TRBV11-2, with 10 bases matching TRBD1. Losses at the gene ends were 6 bases for V and 5 bases for J; bases not matched to a gene: 7. This CDR3 has 14 residues. From germline, CDR1 is SGHAT and CDR2 FQNNGV. This chain's CDR3 is CASRSGTGDNEQYF. The CDR3 DNA reads TGTGCCAGCAGGTCCGGGACAGGGGACAACGAGCAGTACTTC. The whole variable domain, filled in from reference TRBV11-2 and TRBJ2-7, reads EAGVAQSPRYKIIEKRQSVAFWCNPISGHATLYWYQQILGQGPKLLIQFQNNGVVDDSQLPKDRFSAERLKGVDSTLKIQPAKLEDSAVYLCASRSGTGDNEQYFGPGTRLTVT.

The V and J genes are TRBV7-3 and TRBJ2-7, with TRBD2 matching 7 bases. The CDR3 consists of 16 residues. Trimming removed 2 bases from V and 2 bases from J; junction bases left unmatched: 9. Per the germline V gene, CDR1 is SGHTA and CDR2 is FQGTGA. Here the CDR3 reads CASSLARRLAPYEQYF. In nucleotides, the CDR3 is TGTGCCAGCAGCTTAGCGCGCCGACTAGCACCCTACGAGCAGTACTTC.

This clone showed up just once. The J gene is TRBJ1-2, the V gene TRBV11-2; D gene unclear. The CDR3 is made up of 13 amino acids. Germline CDR1 reads SGHAT; CDR2 reads FQNNGV. V was cut by 4 bases and J by 3 bases, with 9 bases left in between. CDR3 nucleotides: TGTGCCAGCAGCTCAGACCCCGACTATGGCTACACCTTC. It translates to CASSSDPDYGYTF.

This clone was counted between two and nine times. CDR3 region: CASSEVPHNGELFF. The CDR3 coding sequence is TGTGCCAGCAGTGAAGTGCCCCATAACGGGGAGCTGTTTTTT. The genes are TRBV2 and TRBJ2-2; no clear D. The germline V and J ends were trimmed by 1 base and 7 bases, with 10 bases remaining between them. The CDR3 runs 14 residues. Germline CDR1 is SNHLY and CDR2 is FYNNEI.

The V call is TRBV18, the J call TRBJ2-7; D not certain. The V and J ends lost 3 bases and 4 bases respectively, with 4 bases between them. There are 11 residues in the CDR3. CDR1 is KGHSH and CDR2 is LQKENI in the germline V gene. The CDR3 DNA follows: TGTGCCAGCTCACCGGGTTACGAGCAGTACTTC. This translates into CASSPGYEQYF. The whole variable domain, remainder taken from reference TRBV18 and TRBJ2-7, is NAGVMQNPRHLVRRRGQEARLRCSPMKGHSHVYWYRQLPEEGLKFMVYLQKENIIDESGMPKERFSAEFPKEGPSILRIQQVVRGDSAAYFCASSPGYEQYFGPGTRLTVT.

This clone was observed a single time. The chain recombines TRBV4-2 with TRBJ2-2, with D unclear. Germline lookup yields CDR1 LGHNA and CDR2 YNFKEQ. The V and J ends lost 0 bases and 5 bases respectively, with 10 bases between them. CDR3 length: 15 residues. As DNA, the CDR3 is TGTGCCAGCAGCCAAGATTTAGGTAGAACCGGGGAGCTGTTTTTT. Translation gives CASSQDLGRTGELFF.

The chain combines TRBV18 with TRBJ2-1, with 10 bases fitting TRBD2. This CDR3 contains 17 residues. Trimming cost V 3 bases and J 8 bases; bases outside gene matches: 13. CDR1 and CDR2 from the germline V gene are KGHSH and LQKENI. The CDR3: CASSPLAPSGSRDEQFF. The CDR3 DNA reads TGTGCCAGCTCACCGTTGGCTCCTAGCGGGAGTAGGGATGAGCAGTTCTTC.